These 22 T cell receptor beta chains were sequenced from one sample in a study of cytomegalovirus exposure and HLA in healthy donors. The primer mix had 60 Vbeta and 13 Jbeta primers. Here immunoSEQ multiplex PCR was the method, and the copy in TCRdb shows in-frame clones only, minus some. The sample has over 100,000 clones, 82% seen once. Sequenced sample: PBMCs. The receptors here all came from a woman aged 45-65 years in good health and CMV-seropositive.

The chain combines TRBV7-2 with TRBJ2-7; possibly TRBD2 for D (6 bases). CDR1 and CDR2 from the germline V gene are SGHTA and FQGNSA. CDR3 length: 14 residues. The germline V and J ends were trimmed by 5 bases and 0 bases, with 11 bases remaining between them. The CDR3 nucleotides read TGTGCCAGCAGCATAACCGGGAGCTCCTACGAGCAGTACTTC. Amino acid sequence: CASSITGSSYEQYF.

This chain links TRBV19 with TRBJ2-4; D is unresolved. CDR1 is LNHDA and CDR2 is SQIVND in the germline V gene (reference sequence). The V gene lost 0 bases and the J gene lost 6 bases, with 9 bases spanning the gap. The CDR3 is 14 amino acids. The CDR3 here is CASSIDLPSNIQYF. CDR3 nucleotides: TGTGCCAGTAGTATAGATCTTCCTTCAAACATTCAGTACTTC. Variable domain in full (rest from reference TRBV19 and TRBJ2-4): DGGITQSPKYLFRKEGQNVTLSCEQNLNHDAMYWYRQDPGQGLRLIYYSQIVNDFQKGDIAEGYSVSREKKESFPLTVTSAQKNPTAFYLCASSIDLPSNIQYFGAGTRLSVL.

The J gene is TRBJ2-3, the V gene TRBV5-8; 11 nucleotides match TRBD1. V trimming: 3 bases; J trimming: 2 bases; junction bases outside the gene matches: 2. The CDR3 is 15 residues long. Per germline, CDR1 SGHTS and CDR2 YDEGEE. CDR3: CASSSGQGVTDTQYF. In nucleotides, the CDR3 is TGTGCCAGCAGCTCGGGACAGGGGGTCACAGATACGCAGTATTTT. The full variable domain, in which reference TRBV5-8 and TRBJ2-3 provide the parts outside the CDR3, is EAGVTQSPTHLIKTRGQQATLRCSPISGHTSVYWYQQALGLGLQFLLWYDEGEERNRGNFPPRFSGRQFPNYSSELNVNALELEDSALYLCASSSGQGVTDTQYFGPGTRLTVL.

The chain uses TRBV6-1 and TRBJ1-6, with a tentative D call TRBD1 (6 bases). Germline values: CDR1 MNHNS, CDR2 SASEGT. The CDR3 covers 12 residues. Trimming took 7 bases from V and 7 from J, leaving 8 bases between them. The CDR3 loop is CASKTGNSPLHF. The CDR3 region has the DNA TGTGCCAGCAAAACAGGGAATTCACCCCTCCACTTT.

DNA of the CDR3: TGTGCCAGCAGGACGGACAGGTTTAGCAATCAGCCCCAGCATTTT. It translates to CASRTDRFSNQPQHF. This chain joins TRBV6-5 and TRBJ1-5; TRBD1 matches at 7 bases. This CDR3 is 15 amino acids long. Per germline, CDR1 MNHEY and CDR2 SVGAGI. The V segment lost 6 bases and the J segment 0 bases; nucleotides outside the gene matches: 5.

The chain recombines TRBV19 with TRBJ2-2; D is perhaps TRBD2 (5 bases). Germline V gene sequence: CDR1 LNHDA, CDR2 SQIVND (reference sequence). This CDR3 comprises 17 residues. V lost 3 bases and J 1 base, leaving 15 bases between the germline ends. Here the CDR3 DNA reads TGTGCCAGTAGTATCTTTGCCTGGACTCGGAACACCGGGGAGCTGTTTTTT. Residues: CASSIFAWTRNTGELFF.

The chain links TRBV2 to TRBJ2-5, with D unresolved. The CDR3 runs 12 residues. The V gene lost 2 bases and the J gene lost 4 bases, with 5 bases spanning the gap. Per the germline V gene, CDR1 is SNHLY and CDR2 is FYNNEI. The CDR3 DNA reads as TGTGCCAGCAGTGAAAACTCAGAGACCCAGTACTTC. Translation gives CASSENSETQYF.

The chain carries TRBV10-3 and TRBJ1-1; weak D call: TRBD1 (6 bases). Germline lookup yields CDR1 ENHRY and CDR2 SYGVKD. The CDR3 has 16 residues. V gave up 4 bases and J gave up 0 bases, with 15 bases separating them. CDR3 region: CAISADRILMNTEAFF. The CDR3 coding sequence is TGTGCCATCAGTGCAGACAGGATTCTTATGAACACTGAAGCTTTCTTT.

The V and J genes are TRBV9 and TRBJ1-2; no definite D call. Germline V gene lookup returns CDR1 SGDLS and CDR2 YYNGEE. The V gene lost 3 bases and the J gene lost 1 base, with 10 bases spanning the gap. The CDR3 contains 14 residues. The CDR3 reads CASSASQSNYGYTF. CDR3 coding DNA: TGTGCCAGCAGCGCCTCACAGAGTAACTATGGCTACACCTTC.

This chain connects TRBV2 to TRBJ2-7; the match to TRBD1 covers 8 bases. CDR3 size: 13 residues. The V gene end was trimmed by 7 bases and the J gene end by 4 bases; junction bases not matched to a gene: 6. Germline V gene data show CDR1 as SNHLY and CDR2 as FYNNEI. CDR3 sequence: CASTKDRDYEQYF. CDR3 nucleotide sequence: TGTGCCAGCACCAAGGACAGGGATTACGAGCAGTACTTC. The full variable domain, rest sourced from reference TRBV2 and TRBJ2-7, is EPEVTQTPSHQVTQMGQEVILRCVPISNHLYFYWYRQILGQKVEFLVSFYNNEISEKSEIFDDQFSVERPDGSNFTLKIRSTKLEDSAMYFCASTKDRDYEQYFGPGTRLTVT.

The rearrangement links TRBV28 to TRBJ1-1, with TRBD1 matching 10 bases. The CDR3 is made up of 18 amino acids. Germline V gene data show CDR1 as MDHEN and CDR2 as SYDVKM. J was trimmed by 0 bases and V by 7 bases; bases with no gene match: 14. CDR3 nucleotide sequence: TGTGCCAGCACCGATTGGGACAGGGGCCACTCCATGAACACTGAAGCTTTCTTT. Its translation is CASTDWDRGHSMNTEAFF.

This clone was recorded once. The CDR3 spells CATSRSLDRTNTEAFF. CDR3 nucleotide sequence: TGTGCCACCAGCAGATCCCTGGACAGGACGAACACTGAAGCTTTCTTT. The rearrangement links TRBV15 to TRBJ1-1, with 7 bases matching TRBD1. Trimming took 2 bases from V and 1 from J; bases not matched to a gene: 7. The CDR3 runs 16 residues. Germline V CDR1 and CDR2: LNHNV, YYDKDF (reference sequence). The full variable domain, in which reference TRBV15 and TRBJ1-1 provide the parts outside the CDR3, is DAMVIQNPRYQVTQFGKPVTLSCSQTLNHNVMYWYQQKSSQAPKLLFHYYDKDFNNEADTPDNFQSRRPNTSFCFLDIRSPGLGDTAMYLCATSRSLDRTNTEAFFGQGTRLTVV.

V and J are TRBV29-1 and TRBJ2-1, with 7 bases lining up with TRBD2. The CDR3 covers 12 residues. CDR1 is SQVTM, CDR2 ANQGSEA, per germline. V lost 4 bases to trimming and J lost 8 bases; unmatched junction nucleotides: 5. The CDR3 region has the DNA TGCAGCGTTGGGCGGGAGAACGATGAGCAGTTCTTC. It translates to CSVGRENDEQFF.

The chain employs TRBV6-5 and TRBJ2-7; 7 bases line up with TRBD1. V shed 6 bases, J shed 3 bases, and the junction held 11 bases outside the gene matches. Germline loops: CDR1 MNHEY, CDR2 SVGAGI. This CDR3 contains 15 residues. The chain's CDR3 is CASSSIRTGDYEQYF. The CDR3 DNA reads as TGTGCCAGCAGCTCCATCAGGACAGGAGACTACGAGCAGTACTTC.

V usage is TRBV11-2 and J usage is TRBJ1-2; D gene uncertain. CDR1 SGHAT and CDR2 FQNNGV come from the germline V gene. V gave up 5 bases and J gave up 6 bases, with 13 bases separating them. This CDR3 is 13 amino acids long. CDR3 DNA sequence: TGTGCCAGCAGCCTACACTCGAGGGATGGCTACACCTTC. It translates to CASSLHSRDGYTF.

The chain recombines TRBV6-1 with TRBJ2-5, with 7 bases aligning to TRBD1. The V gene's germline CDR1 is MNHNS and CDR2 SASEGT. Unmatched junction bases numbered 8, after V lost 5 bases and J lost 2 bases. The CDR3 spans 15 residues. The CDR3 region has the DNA TGTGCCAGCAGTTGGACAGGCCTTGGACAAGAGACCCAGTACTTC. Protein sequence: CASSWTGLGQETQYF.

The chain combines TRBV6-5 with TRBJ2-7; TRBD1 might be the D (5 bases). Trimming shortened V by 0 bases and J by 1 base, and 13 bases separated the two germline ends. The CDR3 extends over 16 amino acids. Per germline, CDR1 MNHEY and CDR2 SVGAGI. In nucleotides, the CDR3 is TGTGCCAGCAGTTACTCAATTAGGGGTTGGTCCTACGAGCAGTACTTC. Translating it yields CASSYSIRGWSYEQYF.

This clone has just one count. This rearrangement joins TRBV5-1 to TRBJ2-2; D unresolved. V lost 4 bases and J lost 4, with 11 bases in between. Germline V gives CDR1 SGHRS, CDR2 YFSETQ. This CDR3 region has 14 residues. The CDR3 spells CASSGVAFTGELFF. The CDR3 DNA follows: TGCGCCAGCAGCGGCGTAGCCTTCACCGGGGAGCTGTTTTTT.

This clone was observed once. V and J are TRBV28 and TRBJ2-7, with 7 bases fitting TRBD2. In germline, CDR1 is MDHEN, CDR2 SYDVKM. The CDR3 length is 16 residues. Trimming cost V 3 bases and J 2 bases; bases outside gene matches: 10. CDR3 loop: CASSLGGWPPAYEQYF. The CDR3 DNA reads TGTGCCAGCAGTTTGGGGGGGTGGCCTCCGGCCTACGAGCAGTACTTC.

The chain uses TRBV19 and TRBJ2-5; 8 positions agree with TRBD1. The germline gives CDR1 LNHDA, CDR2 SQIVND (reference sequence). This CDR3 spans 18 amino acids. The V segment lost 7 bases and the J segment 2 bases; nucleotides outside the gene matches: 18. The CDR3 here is CASTRYFGAGGKQETQYF. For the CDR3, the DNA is TGTGCCAGTACGCGTTATTTTGGGGCAGGGGGCAAACAAGAGACCCAGTACTTC. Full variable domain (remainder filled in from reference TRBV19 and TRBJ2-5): DGGITQSPKYLFRKEGQNVTLSCEQNLNHDAMYWYRQDPGQGLRLIYYSQIVNDFQKGDIAEGYSVSREKKESFPLTVTSAQKNPTAFYLCASTRYFGAGGKQETQYFGPGTRLLVL.

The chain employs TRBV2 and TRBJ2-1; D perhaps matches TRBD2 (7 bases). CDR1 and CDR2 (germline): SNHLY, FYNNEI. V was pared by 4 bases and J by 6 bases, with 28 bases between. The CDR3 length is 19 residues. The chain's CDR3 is CASSGGGQGIGEFVNEQFF. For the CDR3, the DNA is TGTGCCAGCAGTGGGGGGGGGCAGGGGATAGGAGAGTTTGTCAATGAGCAGTTCTTC. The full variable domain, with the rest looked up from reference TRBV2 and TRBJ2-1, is EPEVTQTPSHQVTQMGQEVILRCVPISNHLYFYWYRQILGQKVEFLVSFYNNEISEKSEIFDDQFSVERPDGSNFTLKIRSTKLEDSAMYFCASSGGGQGIGEFVNEQFFGPGTRLTVL.

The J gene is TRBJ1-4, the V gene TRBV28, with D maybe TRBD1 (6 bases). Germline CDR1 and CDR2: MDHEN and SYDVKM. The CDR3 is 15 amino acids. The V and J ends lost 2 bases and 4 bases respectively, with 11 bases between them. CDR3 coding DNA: TGTGCCAGCAGTTTAGGGAGGGGGGGTAATGAAAAACTGTTTTTT. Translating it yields CASSLGRGGNEKLFF.